The T cell receptor (beta chain) described here comes from a study of blood T cell repertoires in COVID-19. Unmatched junction bases numbered 3, after V lost 4 bases and J lost 4 bases. CDR1 and CDR2 (germline): SGHAT, FQNNGV. This CDR3 is 13 amino acids long. Assay: immunoSEQ multiplex PCR; the TCRdb copy retains only in-frame clones and omits some. Among about 220,000 clones listed, less than 90% were seen once. The receptor's source is a woman aged 40-49 years who had recovered from COVID-19. The chain has TRBV11-2 and TRBJ2-7; TRBD2 matches at 8 bases. Sequencing input: PBMCs or T cells enriched from blood (not recorded which). The CDR3 loop reads CASSSTSVYEQYV. The CDR3 bases are TGTGCCAGCAGCTCGACTAGCGTGTACGAGCAGTACGTC.